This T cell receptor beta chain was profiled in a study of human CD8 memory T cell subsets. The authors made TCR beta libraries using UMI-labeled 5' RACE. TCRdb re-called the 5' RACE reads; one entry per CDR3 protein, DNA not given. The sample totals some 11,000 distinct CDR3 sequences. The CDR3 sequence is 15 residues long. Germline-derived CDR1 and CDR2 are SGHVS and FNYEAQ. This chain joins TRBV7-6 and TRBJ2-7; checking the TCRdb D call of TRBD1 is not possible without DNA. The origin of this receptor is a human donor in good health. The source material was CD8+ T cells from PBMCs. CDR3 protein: CASSRGAVGMREQYF.